The 30 T cell receptor beta chains below all came from one sample that was sequenced in a study of shared clonotypes between healthy human individuals. The naive CD8 population came from CD45RO-negative cells selected for CCR7, without terminally differentiated effector memory CD45RA+ cells. The protocol was immunoSEQ multiplex PCR, while the TCRdb copy is restricted to in-frame clones and leaves out a portion. The repertoire holds approximately 2,200,000 clones, with just over 90% as singletons. The sequenced material came from naive CD8+ T cells from PBMCs. These receptors were obtained from a man younger than 30 in good health. Some clones in this sample may be carry-over from other donors' samples.

This chain links TRBV6-1 with TRBJ1-1, with a possible D match to TRBD1 (6 bases). V lost 2 bases and J lost 0, with 19 bases in between. The CDR3 totals 18 residues. Germline loops: CDR1 MNHNS, CDR2 SASEGT. The CDR3 here is CASSEWGGEGEMNTEAFF. The CDR3 DNA sequence: TGTGCCAGCAGTGAATGGGGAGGAGAGGGGGAGATGAACACTGAAGCTTTCTTT.

This clone appeared a few times. This chain connects TRBV27 to TRBJ1-2; a possible D gene is TRBD1 (6 bases). With 4 bases removed from V and 5 bases from J, the gap between germline ends came to 20 bases. The CDR3 extends over 16 amino acids. CDR1 is MNHEY, CDR2 SMNVEV, per germline (reference sequence). The CDR3 region is CASSSLGQLGPYGYTF. The CDR3 nucleotides read TGTGCCAGCAGTTCCCTCGGACAGTTAGGGCCGTATGGCTACACCTTC.

This clone was counted once. The genes are TRBV27 and TRBJ2-7, with 10 bases that match TRBD2. V shed 9 bases, J shed 4 bases, and the junction held 24 bases outside the gene matches. CDR3 length equals 19 residues. Germline values: CDR1 MNHEY, CDR2 SMNVEV (reference sequence). CDR3 loop: CARSQRLQTRLAGVYEQYF. For the CDR3, the DNA is TGTGCCAGGTCGCAAAGGCTCCAAACCCGGCTAGCGGGAGTATACGAGCAGTACTTC.

A remark on this clone: A read error may produce the germline difference seen at one junction end. The V gene is TRBV2, the J gene TRBJ2-1; D is ambiguous. This CDR3 has 12 residues. Per germline, CDR1 SNHLY and CDR2 FYNNEI. As DNA, the CDR3 is TGTGCCAACAGTGATTGGGGTAATGAGCAGTTCTTC. It specifies CANSDWGNEQFF.

This sequence joins TRBV4-2 and TRBJ2-7, with TRBD2 as a possible D gene (5 bases). The CDR3 spans 15 residues. Germline lookup yields CDR1 LGHNA and CDR2 YNFKEQ. Trimming stripped 5 bases from V and 0 bases from J, with 14 bases between. The CDR3 sequence is CASSDGGWSSYEQYF. CDR3 sequence (DNA): TGTGCCAGCAGCGATGGCGGGTGGAGCTCCTACGAGCAGTACTTC.

The chain couples TRBV19 to TRBJ2-1, with TRBD1 identical over 9 bases. Germline V gene sequence: CDR1 LNHDA, CDR2 SQIVND (reference sequence). With 4 bases clipped from V and 8 bases from J, the junction kept 9 bases outside the gene matches. The CDR3 loop spans 15 amino acids. CDR3 in amino acids: CASSTRDRVFDEQFF. For the CDR3, the DNA is TGTGCCAGTAGTACCCGGGACAGGGTTTTCGATGAGCAGTTCTTC.

CDR3 loop: CASSARPIAQYF. CDR3 nucleotide sequence: TGTGCCAGCAGCGCGCGGCCCATCGCGCAGTACTTC. V gene TRBV13 combines with J gene TRBJ2-7; D gene ambiguous. Germline V lookup: CDR1 PRHDT, CDR2 FYEKMQ (reference sequence). CDR3 length equals 12 residues. Trimming shortened V by 5 bases and J by 9 bases, and 14 bases separated the two germline ends.

V and J are TRBV28 and TRBJ2-2; 7 nucleotides line up with TRBD2. Germline-derived CDR1 and CDR2 are MDHEN and SYDVKM. The junction had 8 bases not matched to a gene; V was cut back by 5 bases and J by 2 bases. CDR3 length equals 16 residues. Here the CDR3 reads CASSPHLGLNTGELFF. CDR3 sequence (DNA): TGTGCCAGCAGTCCGCATCTGGGACTAAACACCGGGGAGCTGTTTTTT.

CDR3 sequence: CASRNGAAANYGYTF. In DNA form, the CDR3 reads TGTGCCAGCAGAAACGGGGCGGCAGCTAACTATGGCTACACCTTC. The V gene is TRBV2, the J gene TRBJ1-2, with TRBD1 as a possible D gene (5 bases). The length of the CDR3 is 15 residues. In germline, CDR1 is SNHLY, CDR2 FYNNEI. Trimming stripped 6 bases from V and 0 bases from J, with 14 bases between. The variable domain in full, with the rest retrieved from reference TRBV2 and TRBJ1-2, is EPEVTQTPSHQVTQMGQEVILRCVPISNHLYFYWYRQILGQKVEFLVSFYNNEISEKSEIFDDQFSVERPDGSNFTLKIRSTKLEDSAMYFCASRNGAAANYGYTFGSGTRLTVV.

The chain combines TRBV7-9 with TRBJ2-1; 9 bases match TRBD2. Looked up from germline, CDR1 is SEHNR and CDR2 is FQNEAQ (reference sequence). This CDR3 comprises 18 residues. J lost 4 bases, V lost 4 bases, and 14 bases had no gene match. CDR3 in DNA: TGTGCCAGCAGCTCCTTTGAGGCGGGAGGGCCAGGGTACAATGAGCAGTTCTTC. This codes for CASSSFEAGGPGYNEQFF.

Comment on this clone: Other DNA sequences within the sample encode an identical CDR3. This chain connects TRBV7-3 to TRBJ2-7; D gene uncertain. Per germline, CDR1 SGHTA and CDR2 FQGTGA. The CDR3 has 14 residues. The ends were cut back, 2 bases at V and 2 bases at J, with 10 bases in the middle. This chain's CDR3 is CASSLSGAAYEQYF. The CDR3 nucleotides read TGTGCCAGCAGCTTATCTGGAGCCGCCTACGAGCAGTACTTC.

The genes are TRBV19 and TRBJ2-1; the D is unclear. The CDR3 runs 12 residues. Germline lookup yields CDR1 LNHDA and CDR2 SQIVND (reference sequence). V was shortened by 4 bases and J by 5 bases, with 6 bases between the two germline ends. The CDR3 region is CASSKEHNEQFF. The CDR3 bases are TGTGCCAGTAGTAAGGAACACAATGAGCAGTTCTTC.

The V gene is TRBV7-8, the J gene TRBJ1-1; D unclear. Germline V lookup: CDR1 SGHVS, CDR2 FQNEAQ. Trimming cost V 5 bases and J 8 bases, with 15 bases left between them. The CDR3 spans 13 residues. The CDR3 spells CASSPRTTGEAFF. DNA for the CDR3: TGTGCCAGCAGCCCACGGACGACCGGGGAAGCTTTCTTT.

This chain uses TRBV4-2 with TRBJ2-7, with D maybe TRBD1 (6 bases). This CDR3 spans 13 amino acids. Germline V CDR1 and CDR2: LGHNA, YNFKEQ. V was pared by 6 bases and J by 1 base, with 10 bases between. CDR3 loop: CASRPQGSYEQYF. As DNA, the CDR3 is TGTGCCAGCAGACCACAGGGTTCCTACGAGCAGTACTTC.

The V call is TRBV5-6, the J call TRBJ1-2, with D possibly being TRBD1 (6 bases). The CDR3 loop spans 16 amino acids. Germline V gives CDR1 SGHDT, CDR2 YYEEEE. The V gene lost 0 bases and the J gene lost 8 bases, with 20 bases spanning the gap. CDR3 loop: CASSLGETGGAEGYTF. CDR3 DNA sequence: TGTGCCAGCAGCTTGGGAGAGACAGGAGGTGCGGAGGGCTACACCTTC.

The chain is built from TRBV30 and TRBJ2-7; 10 bases are a match to TRBD2. Per the germline V gene, CDR1 is GTSNPN and CDR2 is SVGIG (reference sequence). The CDR3 consists of 14 residues. V dropped 5 bases and J dropped 2; count of bases not matched to a gene: 6. CDR3 sequence (DNA): TGTGCCTGGGGGGGACTAGCGAGTACCTACGAGCAGTACTTC. The encoded protein is CAWGGLASTYEQYF.

J is TRBJ2-7 and V is TRBV13, with 11 bases matching TRBD2. The CDR3 spans 15 residues. Germline lookup yields CDR1 PRHDT and CDR2 FYEKMQ (reference sequence). V shed 5 bases, J shed 3 bases, and the junction held 6 bases outside the gene matches. CDR3 coding DNA: TGTGCCAGCAGCAATGCCGGGACTAGCGGCTACGAGCAGTACTTC. Its translation: CASSNAGTSGYEQYF.

The chain recombines TRBV7-3 with TRBJ2-3, with TRBD2 as a possible D gene (5 bases). V lost 2 bases and J 2 bases, leaving 14 bases between the germline ends. This CDR3 contains 16 residues. The germline V gene encodes CDR1 SGHTA and CDR2 FQGTGA. CDR3 region: CASSLGASRYTDTQYF. As DNA, the CDR3 is TGTGCCAGCAGCTTAGGTGCTAGCAGATACACAGATACGCAGTATTTT.

The chain uses TRBV19 and TRBJ2-2, with TRBD2 identical over 9 bases. Germline assignment: CDR1 LNHDA and CDR2 SQIVND (reference sequence). The trim removed 7 bases at V and 5 bases at J, leaving 8 bases unmatched. CDR3 size: 15 residues. This chain's CDR3 is CASMGAGGWTGELFF. CDR3 in DNA: TGTGCCAGTATGGGAGCGGGAGGATGGACCGGGGAGCTGTTTTTT.

The chain couples TRBV7-6 to TRBJ2-1; maybe TRBD2 (6 bases). Germline V lookup: CDR1 SGHVS, CDR2 FNYEAQ. CDR3 size: 12 residues. V gave up 1 base and J gave up 15 bases, with 13 bases separating them. This CDR3 reads CASSLGSGTLFF. Here the CDR3 DNA reads TGTGCCAGCAGCTTAGGATCCGGGACTCTGTTCTTC.

This chain uses TRBV27 with TRBJ2-7, with 7 positions matching TRBD2. Per germline, CDR1 MNHEY and CDR2 SMNVEV (reference sequence). The ends lost 4 bases at V and 5 bases at J; junction bases unmatched: 8. The CDR3 totals 14 residues. The chain's CDR3 is CASSSREGLDEQYF. In nucleotides, the CDR3 is TGTGCCAGCAGTTCGAGGGAGGGCCTGGACGAGCAGTACTTC.

The gene calls are TRBV6-1 and TRBJ2-1; D is uncertain. Germline V gives CDR1 MNHNS, CDR2 SASEGT. CDR3 length: 14 amino acids. Trimming took off 9 bases at V and 0 bases at J, with 12 bases between the two ends. CDR3 residues: CASSPRTSYNEQFF. DNA for the CDR3: TGTGCCAGTTCACCCAGGACCTCCTACAATGAGCAGTTCTTC.

V usage is TRBV18 and J usage is TRBJ2-2; D remains unclear. V was cut by 0 bases and J by 3 bases, with 2 bases left in between. CDR3 length: 13 residues. Looked up from germline, CDR1 is KGHSH and CDR2 is LQKENI. The CDR3 nucleotides are TGTGCCAGCTCACCACCTTACACCGGGGAGCTGTTTTTT. Translation: CASSPPYTGELFF.

In this sample, this clone turned up once. The chain joins TRBV6-5 to TRBJ1-5; 10 bases align to TRBD1. The length of the CDR3 is 15 residues. The ends lost 5 bases at V and 2 bases at J; junction bases unmatched: 3. Germline CDR1 reads MNHEY; CDR2 reads SVGAGI. The CDR3 nucleotides are TGTGCCAGCAGTCCGACAGGGGGCGGCAATCAGCCCCAGCATTTT. Translated, it gives CASSPTGGGNQPQHF.

This clone showed up just a few times. The chain recombines TRBV30 with TRBJ1-1; D remains unclear. The CDR3 sequence is 14 residues long. V lost 0 bases, J lost 5 bases, and 13 bases lay in between. CDR1 and CDR2 (germline): GTSNPN, SVGIG (reference sequence). CDR3 protein: CAWSVQRTGTEAFF. As DNA, the CDR3 is TGTGCCTGGAGTGTACAACGGACCGGGACTGAAGCTTTCTTT.

J is TRBJ1-2 and V is TRBV7-8; D possibly corresponds to TRBD1 (5 bases). The V and J ends lost 2 bases and 6 bases respectively, with 13 bases between them. The CDR3 covers 14 residues. CDR1 and CDR2 (germline): SGHVS, FQNEAQ. CDR3 DNA sequence: TGTGCCAGCAGCTTATCAGAGGGGAAGGATGGCTACACCTTC. Encoded protein: CASSLSEGKDGYTF.

The rearrangement joins TRBV6-5 to TRBJ1-1; possible D gene TRBD1, 6 bases. The CDR3 is 16 amino acids. Germline CDR1 and CDR2: MNHEY and SVGAGI. The ends were cut back, 4 bases at V and 0 bases at J, with 15 bases in the middle. CDR3 protein: CASSLGPGALNTEAFF. DNA for the CDR3: TGTGCCAGCAGTTTGGGCCCGGGGGCGCTGAACACTGAAGCTTTCTTT.

The chain has TRBV11-2 and TRBJ2-5; 7 nucleotides agree with TRBD1. In germline, CDR1 is SGHAT, CDR2 FQNNGV. This CDR3 is built from 16 residues. The ends lost 0 bases at V and 5 bases at J; junction bases unmatched: 9. The CDR3 protein is CASSLEKTGRGETQYF. The CDR3 DNA sequence: TGTGCCAGCAGCTTAGAAAAGACAGGGCGTGGTGAGACCCAGTACTTC.

V gene TRBV9 combines with J gene TRBJ2-7; 8 bases map to TRBD2. The germline V gene has CDR1 SGDLS and CDR2 YYNGEE. The CDR3 has 15 residues. Trimming at V came to 3 bases and at J to 3 bases, leaving 8 bases not matched to a gene. DNA of the CDR3: TGTGCCAGCAGCGAGTTAGCGGGATCCTTCTACGAGCAGTACTTC. It yields the protein CASSELAGSFYEQYF.

The V and J genes are TRBV2 and TRBJ1-1, with D perhaps TRBD1 (6 bases). The CDR3 contains 13 residues. V shed 7 bases and J shed 2 bases, with 11 bases lying between them. The germline gives CDR1 SNHLY, CDR2 FYNNEI. The CDR3 here is CASKQGINTEAFF. CDR3 DNA: TGTGCCAGCAAACAGGGTATTAACACTGAAGCTTTCTTT.